What follows describes a single TCR beta chain. The target of this receptor is not known. No qualities accompany the bases; no much larger clone lies one base away. The immunoSEQ Assay was used to sequence TCR beta CDR3 regions from DNA. As for the authors' bioinformatics: T cell density was computed as TCR beta template counts normalized to usable DNA estimated by amplifying housekeeping genes. Richness was estimated with the preseqR package, extrapolating to 400,000 templates for PBMC samples and 120,000 templates for tissue samples. Clonality was calculated as one minus Pielou's evenness. Tissue-enriched TCRs were identified by differential abundance testing using productive amino-acid clonotypes, minimum total count 5 and alpha 0.1. The Jaccard Index and the Morisita Overlap Index were used to measure how much the repertoires overlapped between compartments. GLIPH grouped TCR beta CDR3s together with public tetramer-defined viral CDR3s, and a viral motif had to include at least three viral sequences and show V-gene enrichment. TCRdb retrieved this table from immuneACCESS and kept in-frame rearrangements only. Not all clones are present; in checked studies, unresolved V genes account for under half, and no reason is known for the remainder. V, J and clone size are taken as reported in that table, and D and trimming were inferred from the DNA itself. A total of tens of thousands of clones appear in this sample, under 90% of them only once. The ten largest clones represent roughly a sixth of the sample.

At diagnosis, tumor, uninvolved tumor-adjacent lung and peripheral blood were collected and then preserved as a mix of FFPE and fresh-frozen material. For TCR repertoire profiling, the blood samples were analyzed as peripheral blood mononuclear cells. This entry comes from a study of T cells in localized non-small cell lung cancer (dated by TCRdb to between 2020 and 2021). Notes on the research overall: T cell repertoires of approximately 250 early-stage NSCLC patients were analyzed, with tumors being compared against uninvolved tumor-adjacent lungs. All 240 or so NSCLC patients in the cohort were treatment-naive and had localized lung tumors that were resected. The mean age of the NSCLC patients was under 70 years, with 130 or so men and around 99 women.

The CDR3 spans 15 residues, from the cysteine through the phenylalanine. Only the CDR3 region is kept as DNA, spanning 45 bases read in frame from base 1. The germline V gene sets CDR1 to SGHRS and CDR2 to YFSETQ. Trimming takes 4 bases from V and 5 bases from J, and the germline ends sit 15 bases apart. The paper's findings and limits, for the study overall: Higher T cell density in blood was associated with longer overall survival, whereas higher clonality in adjacent lung was associated with shorter survival. Because multi-region sequencing of the tumors was not done, intratumor heterogeneity could not be ruled out. Uninvolved tumor-adjacent lung showed the highest T cell clonality, higher than tumor, which suggests more focused antigenic responses in the uninvolved tumor-adjacent lung. Of the top 100 tumor clones, a median of around 57 were detected in paired uninvolved adjacent lung; under 30 were also among that lung's top 100. Since the design was exploratory, TCR variables were selected using unadjusted p-values with no false-discovery rate correction.

This sequence was found in a man aged 35-69 years with stage III lung adenocarcinoma. The V and J genes are TRBV5-1 and TRBJ1-4; too little of a D gene remains to name it. The material was peripheral blood mononuclear cells, obtained before any cancer treatment. The CDR3 reads as follows: CASSARNLVNEKLFF. The base sequence is TGCGCCAGCAGCGCCCGGAACCTCGTGAATGAAAAACTGTTTTTT.